This is a list of T cell receptor beta chains from one sample in a study of identifying expanded T cells in peripheral blood. Assay: immunoSEQ multiplex PCR; the TCRdb copy retains only in-frame clones and omits some. In the table there are around 57,000 clones, about 90% of which are singletons. Input material: blood. The receptors originated from a person aged 18-70 years in good health. The conserved cysteine and the conserved F or W are not part of the CDR3 here. A D gene is named only where the DNA matches it firmly.

CDR3aa: ASSYSGQVAQPQH
v_gene: TRBV6-6
j_gene: TRBJ1-5
d_gene: -

CDR3aa: ASSSSFGGANVLT
v_gene: TRBV7-2
j_gene: TRBJ2-6
d_gene: -

CDR3aa: ASSLAQGADEQY
v_gene: TRBV5-1
j_gene: TRBJ2-7
d_gene: TRBD1

CDR3aa: ATSRDVLAGAYEQY
v_gene: TRBV15
j_gene: TRBJ2-7
d_gene: TRBD2

CDR3aa: ASSAEAWNEQY
v_gene: TRBV6-1
j_gene: TRBJ2-7
d_gene: -

CDR3aa: ASSPGLAGVYEQF
v_gene: TRBV27
j_gene: TRBJ2-1
d_gene: TRBD2

CDR3aa: ASRTTVNQPQH
v_gene: TRBV6-6
j_gene: TRBJ1-5
d_gene: -

CDR3aa: ASSRGGGKNIQY
v_gene: TRBV6-5
j_gene: TRBJ2-4
d_gene: TRBD2

CDR3aa: ASSTPGLGIYNEQF
v_gene: TRBV19
j_gene: TRBJ2-1
d_gene: -

CDR3aa: AISEAPTSGSTDTQY
v_gene: TRBV10-3
j_gene: TRBJ2-3
d_gene: TRBD2